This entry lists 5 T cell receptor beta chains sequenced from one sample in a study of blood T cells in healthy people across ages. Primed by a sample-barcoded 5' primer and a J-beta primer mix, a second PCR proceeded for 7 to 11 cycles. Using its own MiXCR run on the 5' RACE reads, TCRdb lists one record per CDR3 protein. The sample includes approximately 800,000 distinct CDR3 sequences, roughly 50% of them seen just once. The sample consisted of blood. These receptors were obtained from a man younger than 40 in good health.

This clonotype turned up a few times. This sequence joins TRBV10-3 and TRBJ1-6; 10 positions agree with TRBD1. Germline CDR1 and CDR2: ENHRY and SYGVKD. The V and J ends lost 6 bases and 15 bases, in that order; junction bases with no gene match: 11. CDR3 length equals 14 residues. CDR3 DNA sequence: TGTGCCATCAGCTTGTCCCGGGACAGGGGTCACCTCCACTTT. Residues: CAISLSRDRGHLHF.

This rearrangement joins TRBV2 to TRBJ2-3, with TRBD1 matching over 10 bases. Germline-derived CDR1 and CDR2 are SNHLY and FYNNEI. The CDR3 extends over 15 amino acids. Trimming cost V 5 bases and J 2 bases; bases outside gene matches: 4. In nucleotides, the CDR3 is TGTGCCAGCAGTCGGACAGGGGGATACACAGATACGCAGTATTTT. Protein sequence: CASSRTGGYTDTQYF.

CDR3 sequence reads: CSARAGTGGGYTF. CDR3 nucleotide sequence: TGCAGTGCTAGAGCCGGGACAGGGGGCGGCTACACCTTC. The chain uses TRBV20-1 and TRBJ1-2, with 12 bases lining up with TRBD1. Losses at the gene ends were 1 base for V and 8 bases for J; bases not matched to a gene: 2. Germline CDR1 is DFQATT and CDR2 is SNEGSKA (reference sequence). This CDR3 is built from 13 residues.

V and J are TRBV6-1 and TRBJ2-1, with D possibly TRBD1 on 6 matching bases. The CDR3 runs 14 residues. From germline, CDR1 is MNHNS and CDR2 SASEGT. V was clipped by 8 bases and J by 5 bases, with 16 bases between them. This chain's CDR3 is CASLQGNLDNEQFF. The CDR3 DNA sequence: TGTGCCAGCCTCCAGGGGAATTTGGACAATGAGCAGTTCTTC.

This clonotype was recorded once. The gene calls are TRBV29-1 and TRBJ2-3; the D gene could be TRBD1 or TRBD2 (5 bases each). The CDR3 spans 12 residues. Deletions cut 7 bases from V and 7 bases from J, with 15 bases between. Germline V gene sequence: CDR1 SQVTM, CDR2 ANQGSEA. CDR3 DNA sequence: TGCAGCGGACGCTCTGGGGGTAATACGCAGTATTTT. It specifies CSGRSGGNTQYF.